Following are 16 T cell receptor beta chains from one sample sequenced in a study of persistence of HIV-infected CD4 T cells (dated by TCRdb to 2018 to 2021). This specimen's treatment or condition label, per the study, means: suppressive antiretroviral therapy. A pool of overlapping 15-mer peptides from HIV-1 Gag, at 1 ug per peptide per mL, was used to stimulate the cells. Nonresponding CD40L-negative CD69-negative CD45RO-high memory CD4+ T cells were sorted as memory populations depleted of antigen-responding cells. The immunoSEQ hsTCRB assay version 4, run in survey mode, was used to sequence TCRbeta repertoires from genomic DNA. TCRdb took this table from immuneACCESS and kept in-frame rearrangements with V and J called. Such tables lack part of the clones; where checked against another copy, unresolved V genes explain under half of the gap, and the rest is unexplained. The sample table shows approximately 34,000 clones, and 65% to 90% are seen once. The top ten clones comprise 18% of the sample.

The antigens for these receptors are not known. The sample in question was CD4+ T cells sorted from PBMCs after approximately 19-hour stimulation, obtained from a patient who received antiretroviral therapy. The label giving this sample's cell subset or site can be read as: CD40L-CD69- CD45RO-high memory CD4 T cells not responding to Gag peptides. These receptors were collected from an adult woman with HIV who was CMV-seropositive.

The rearrangement joins TRBV20-1 to TRBJ1-1, with D possibly TRBD1 on 6 matching bases. Germline CDR1 and CDR2: DFQATT and SNEGSKA (reference sequence). The CDR3 totals 15 residues. V dropped 4 bases and J dropped 0 bases, with 15 bases sitting between them. The CDR3 sequence is CSATEGGVVNTEAFF. The CDR3 nucleotides are TGCAGTGCTACTGAAGGGGGTGTCGTGAACACTGAAGCTTTCTTT.

In its sample, this clone was seen once. The chain couples TRBV11-3 to TRBJ2-3; the D is unclear. V was trimmed by 2 bases and J by 0 bases, leaving 9 bases between them. The germline CDR1 and CDR2 sequences are SGHNT and YENEEA. This CDR3 has 15 residues. The chain's CDR3 is CASSLNVASTDTQYF. Here the CDR3 DNA reads TGTGCCAGCAGCTTAAACGTAGCTAGCACAGATACGCAGTATTTT. The complete variable domain, with remaining parts taken from reference TRBV11-3 and TRBJ2-3, reads EAGVVQSPRYKIIEKKQPVAFWCNPISGHNTLYWYLQNLGQGPELLIRYENEEAVDDSQLPKDRFSAERLKGVDSTLKIQPAELGDSAVYLCASSLNVASTDTQYFGPGTRLTVL.

This chain uses TRBV27 with TRBJ1-6; TRBD1 matches 8 bases. CDR1 and CDR2 from the germline V gene are MNHEY and SMNVEV (reference sequence). This CDR3 region has 18 residues. V shed 6 bases, J shed 9 bases, and the junction held 19 bases outside the gene matches. CDR3 region: CASRRYGQTDRVPSPLHF. Written as DNA, the CDR3 is TGTGCCAGCAGAAGGTACGGACAGACGGACAGGGTACCTTCACCCCTCCACTTT.

The chain couples TRBV6-5 to TRBJ1-4, with D maybe TRBD1 (5 bases). CDR3 size: 12 residues. The V end lost 10 bases, the J end lost 7 bases, and 13 bases lay between the germline ends. Germline V CDR1 and CDR2: MNHEY, SVGAGI. CDR3 nucleotides: TGTGCCACCCGACAGTCAGGTGAAAAACTGTTTTTT. This codes for CATRQSGEKLFF.

This chain uses TRBV7-9 with TRBJ2-1; no clear D. Trimming left V 3 bases short and J 10 bases short, with 7 bases between. The CDR3 has 11 residues. Germline lookup yields CDR1 SEHNR and CDR2 FQNEAQ (reference sequence). The CDR3 sequence is CASSLRAEQFF. In nucleotides, the CDR3 is TGTGCCAGCAGCTTGAGAGCCGAGCAGTTCTTC. Drawing the rest from reference TRBV7-9 and TRBJ2-1, the complete variable domain is DTGVSQNPRHKITKRGQNVTFRCDPISEHNRLYWYRQTLGQGPEFLTYFQNEAQLEKSRLLSDRFSAERPKGSFSTLEIQRTEQGDSAMYLCASSLRAEQFFGPGTRLTVL.

This rearrangement joins TRBV30 to TRBJ1-3, with a possible D match to TRBD1 (5 bases). There are 14 residues in the CDR3. Per germline, CDR1 GTSNPN and CDR2 SVGIG (reference sequence). Trimming stripped 3 bases from V and 4 bases from J, with 13 bases between. The CDR3 region is CAWSGQGVGNTIYF. The CDR3 DNA sequence: TGTGCCTGGAGCGGCCAAGGGGTGGGAAACACCATATATTTT.

The genes are TRBV7-9 and TRBJ1-2; no firm D call. The CDR3 runs 13 residues. With 2 bases removed from V and 5 bases from J, the gap between germline ends came to 9 bases. Germline CDR1 is SEHNR and CDR2 is FQNEAQ (reference sequence). The CDR3: CASSLKTHYGYTF. The CDR3 nucleotides are TGTGCCAGCAGCTTAAAAACCCATTATGGCTACACCTTC.

V and J are TRBV7-9 and TRBJ1-1; tentative D call: TRBD1 (6 bases). V lost 5 bases to trimming and J lost 0 bases, with 10 bases between them. The CDR3 sequence is 14 residues long. Per germline, CDR1 SEHNR and CDR2 FQNEAQ (reference sequence). The CDR3 loop reads CASSVGQLNTEAFF. The CDR3 region has the DNA TGTGCCAGCAGCGTAGGACAGCTGAACACTGAAGCTTTCTTT.

The chain recombines TRBV7-3 with TRBJ2-7; 7 nucleotides line up with TRBD2. The germline V gene has CDR1 SGHTA and CDR2 FQGTGA. Germline trimming cut 2 bases from V and 1 base from J; bases unmatched to any gene: 5. This CDR3 contains 15 residues. The CDR3 reads CASSLWASGSYEQYF. The CDR3 DNA is TGTGCCAGCAGCTTATGGGCTAGCGGTTCCTACGAGCAGTACTTC.

The gene calls are TRBV19 and TRBJ1-1; possibly TRBD1 for D (6 bases). The CDR3 has 14 amino acids. V gave up 7 bases and J gave up 1 base, with 13 bases separating them. The germline CDR1 and CDR2 sequences are LNHDA and SQIVND (reference sequence). The CDR3 spells CASKWGAGNTEAFF. The CDR3 nucleotides are TGTGCCAGTAAGTGGGGGGCGGGGAACACTGAAGCTTTCTTT.

The V gene is TRBV6-2 or TRBV6-3, the J gene TRBJ1-2, with a tentative D call TRBD1 (5 bases). Trimming left V 6 bases short and J 5 bases short, with 19 bases between. The CDR3 extends over 15 amino acids. CDR1 MNHEY and CDR2 SVGEGT come from the germline V gene. The CDR3 DNA follows: TGTGCCAGCAGCCCGGGACCCTGGGCGGGGTATGGCTACACCTTC. Its protein product is CASSPGPWAGYGYTF.

The rearrangement uses TRBV28 and TRBJ1-1, with D possibly TRBD1 on 5 matching bases. V was cut by 2 bases and J by 1 base, with 11 bases left in between. The CDR3 length is 15 residues. Germline V CDR1 and CDR2: MDHEN, SYDVKM. The CDR3: CASSLRGVANTEAFF. CDR3 in DNA: TGTGCCAGCAGTTTACGGGGGGTCGCGAACACTGAAGCTTTCTTT.

This chain connects TRBV5-1 to TRBJ2-3; 14 bases line up with TRBD2. Germline lookup yields CDR1 SGHRS and CDR2 YFSETQ. V was pared by 2 bases and J by 4 bases, with 6 bases of the junction left unmatched. This CDR3 has 17 residues. The CDR3 loop is CASSFQTSGRAADTQYF. The CDR3 DNA follows: TGCGCCAGCAGCTTCCAGACTAGCGGGAGGGCCGCAGATACGCAGTATTTT.

The chain is built from TRBV5-1 and TRBJ2-4; D is undetermined. The germline V and J ends were trimmed by 3 bases and 1 base, with 11 bases remaining between them. In germline, CDR1 is SGHRS, CDR2 YFSETQ. The CDR3 sequence is 15 residues long. The CDR3 coding sequence is TGCGCCAGCAGCTCCTCCGCATGGGCCAAAAACATTCAGTACTTC. Its translation: CASSSSAWAKNIQYF.

J is TRBJ1-5 and V is TRBV19; the D is unclear. The CDR3 loop spans 13 amino acids. CDR1 and CDR2 from the germline V gene are LNHDA and SQIVND (reference sequence). Trimming took 1 base from V and 4 from J, leaving 5 bases between them. CDR3: CASSIAWNQPQHF. DNA of the CDR3: TGTGCCAGTAGTATAGCATGGAATCAGCCCCAGCATTTT.

The chain employs TRBV28 and TRBJ2-3, with D hard to call. This CDR3 contains 15 residues. Germline assignment: CDR1 MDHEN and CDR2 SYDVKM. Deletions cut 5 bases from V and 0 bases from J, with 12 bases between. The CDR3 nucleotides are TGTGCCAGCAGTCCCCGGGCAGCTAGCACAGATACGCAGTATTTT. It translates to CASSPRAASTDTQYF. Filled out from reference TRBV28 and TRBJ2-3, the complete variable domain reads DVKVTQSSRYLVKRTGEKVFLECVQDMDHENMFWYRQDPGLGLRLIYFSYDVKMKEKGDIPEGYSVSREKKERFSLILESASTNQTSMYLCASSPRAASTDTQYFGPGTRLTVL.